This T cell receptor (beta chain) derives from a study of a mutant IDH1 vaccine in newly diagnosed glioma. Study-wide context: Treated patients, averaging roughly 44 years, were around 60% male and roughly 40% female.

About this clone itself: What it binds is not known.

Time point indicated: week 5, during vaccination. Every vaccination contained 300 ug of the mutant IDH1 20-mer peptide and was paired with topical imiquimod. V gave up 6 bases and J gave up 5 bases, with 10 bases separating them. Germline V lookup: CDR1 MGHDK, CDR2 SYGVNS. This CDR3 contains 13 residues. Some clones are missing from TCRdb's copy, which holds only in-frame ones; the method was immunoSEQ multiplex PCR. The data contain more than 35,000 clones, roughly 88% of them singletons. Sample: PBMCs, taken from a glioma patient whose treatment included an IDH1 peptide vaccine. The sequence was collected from a middle-aged man with glioma. The chain has TRBV25-1 and TRBJ1-4; D unresolved. The CDR3 DNA is TGTGCCAGCAGCTTGTTTAGAAATGAAAAACTGTTTTTT. Translating it yields CASSLFRNEKLFF.